This T cell receptor beta chain is from a study of shared clonotypes between healthy human individuals. CDR3 size: 17 residues. The germline V gene has CDR1 LNHDA and CDR2 SQIVND (reference sequence). V was clipped by 6 bases and J by 6 bases, with 24 bases between them. The assay was immunoSEQ multiplex PCR, and TCRdb's table has in-frame clones only and misses some. The repertoire holds approximately 460,000 clones, with roughly three quarters as singletons. This chain joins TRBV19 and TRBJ2-1; D gene ambiguous. This clonotype originated in a woman aged 35 to 49 in good health. Some clones in this sample may be carry-over from other donors' samples. Sequencing used PBMCs. The CDR3 here is CASRPISGPSRANEQFF. In DNA form, the CDR3 reads TGTGCCAGTAGACCCATCTCCGGGCCGAGCCGTGCCAATGAGCAGTTCTTC.